The clone carrying this T cell receptor beta chain was counted at least ten times. These data are taken from a study of CD8+CD57+ T cells in acquired aplastic anemia. Before being chosen for sequencing, patients had shown CD8+CD57+ cell expansion by flow cytometry. Patients had undergone no therapy by the time their blood was sampled. The CDR3 spans 13 residues. Trimming cost V 7 bases and J 4 bases, with 10 bases left between them. The V gene's germline CDR1 is MNHNS and CDR2 SASEGT. TCR beta VDJ and CDR3 profiling used genomic DNA as template. TCRdb reprocessed the reads with MiXCR, giving one entry per CDR3 protein. The sample includes under 200,000 distinct CDR3 sequences, around half seen only once; the top ten take about 2.6%.

The sequenced material came from sorted CD4+, CD8+, or CD8+CD57+ T cells (not recorded which) from PBMCs. The chain uses TRBV6-1 and TRBJ1-4; D may be TRBD1 (5 bases). The source of this sequence is a human donor with aplastic anemia. The CDR3 nucleotides read TGTGCCAGCACGGGGGTGAGTAATGAAAAACTGTTTTTT. It translates to CASTGVSNEKLFF.